The TCR beta chain described here comes from a study of graft-versus-host responses after intestinal transplantation. With regard to this clone: Its antigen remains unidentified.

The CDR3 covers 19 residues. V gave up 7 bases and J gave up 0 bases, with 25 bases separating them. The assay was immunoSEQ multiplex PCR, and TCRdb's table has in-frame clones only and misses some. The table has some 110,000 clones, over 85% seen once. The chain joins TRBV23-1 to TRBJ1-5; D remains ambiguous. TRBV23-1 is assigned to the ORF class and has an uncertain function. This clonotype originated in a human donor who was the organ donor for an intestinal transplant. The sample was unstimulated CD4+ T cells sorted from spleen or lymph node cells, taken before transplant. The CDR3 nucleotides are TGCGCCAGCATCTCACGAGGCAGGCTAAGCTTTAATAGCAATCAGCCCCAGCATTTT. Encoded protein: CASISRGRLSFNSNQPQHF.